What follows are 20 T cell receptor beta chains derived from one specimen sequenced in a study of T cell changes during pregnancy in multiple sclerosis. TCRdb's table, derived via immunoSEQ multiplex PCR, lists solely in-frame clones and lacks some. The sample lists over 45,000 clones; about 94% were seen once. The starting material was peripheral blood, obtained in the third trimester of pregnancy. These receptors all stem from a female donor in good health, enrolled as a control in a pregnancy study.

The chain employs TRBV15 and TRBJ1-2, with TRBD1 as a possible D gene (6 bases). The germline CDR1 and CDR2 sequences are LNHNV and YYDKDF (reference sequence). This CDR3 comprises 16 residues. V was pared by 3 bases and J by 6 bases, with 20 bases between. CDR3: CATSRGGAAGEDGYTF. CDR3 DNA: TGTGCCACCAGCAGGGGGGGGGCCGCAGGGGAAGATGGCTACACCTTC.

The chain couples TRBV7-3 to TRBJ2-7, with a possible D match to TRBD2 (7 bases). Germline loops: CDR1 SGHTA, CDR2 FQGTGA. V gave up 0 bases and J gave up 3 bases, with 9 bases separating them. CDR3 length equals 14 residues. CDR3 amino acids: CASSLTGGGYEQYF. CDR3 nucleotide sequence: TGTGCCAGCAGCTTAACGGGAGGGGGCTACGAGCAGTACTTC.

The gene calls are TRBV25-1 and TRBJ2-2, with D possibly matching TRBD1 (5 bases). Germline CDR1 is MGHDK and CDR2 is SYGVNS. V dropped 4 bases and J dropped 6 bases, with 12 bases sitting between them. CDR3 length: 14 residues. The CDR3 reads CASSGQGLPGELFF. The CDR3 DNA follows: TGTGCCAGCAGTGGGCAGGGTCTACCCGGGGAGCTGTTTTTT. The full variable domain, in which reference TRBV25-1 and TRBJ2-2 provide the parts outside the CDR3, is EADIYQTPRYLVIGTGKKITLECSQTMGHDKMYWYQQDPGMELHLIHYSYGVNSTEKGDLSSESTVSRIRTEHFPLTLESARPSHTSQYLCASSGQGLPGELFFGEGSRLTVL.

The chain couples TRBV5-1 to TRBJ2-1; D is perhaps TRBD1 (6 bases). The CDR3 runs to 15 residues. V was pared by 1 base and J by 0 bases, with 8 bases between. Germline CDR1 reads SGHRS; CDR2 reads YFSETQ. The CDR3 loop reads CASSLTGLSYNEQFF. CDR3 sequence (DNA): TGCGCCAGCAGCTTGACAGGGCTCTCCTACAATGAGCAGTTCTTC.

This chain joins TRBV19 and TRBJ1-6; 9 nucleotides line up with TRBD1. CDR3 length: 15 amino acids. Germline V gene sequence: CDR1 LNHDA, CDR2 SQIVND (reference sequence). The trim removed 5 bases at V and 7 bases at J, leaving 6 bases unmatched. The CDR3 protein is CASSSQGATNSPLHF. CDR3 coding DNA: TGTGCCAGTAGTTCACAGGGGGCGACCAATTCACCCCTCCACTTT.

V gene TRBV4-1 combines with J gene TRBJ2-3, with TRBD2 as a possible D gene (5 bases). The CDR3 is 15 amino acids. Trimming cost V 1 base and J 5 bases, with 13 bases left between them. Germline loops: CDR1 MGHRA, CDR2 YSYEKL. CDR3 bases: TGCGCCAGCAGCCAAGGACTAATTCGAGGAGATACGCAGTATTTT. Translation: CASSQGLIRGDTQYF.

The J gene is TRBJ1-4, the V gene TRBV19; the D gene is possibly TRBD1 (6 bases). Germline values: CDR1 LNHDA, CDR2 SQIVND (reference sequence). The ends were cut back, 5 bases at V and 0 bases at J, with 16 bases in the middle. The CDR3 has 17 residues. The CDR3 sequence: CASSQFGGAATNEKLFF. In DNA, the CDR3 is TGTGCCAGTAGTCAATTCGGGGGGGCCGCAACTAATGAAAAACTGTTTTTT.

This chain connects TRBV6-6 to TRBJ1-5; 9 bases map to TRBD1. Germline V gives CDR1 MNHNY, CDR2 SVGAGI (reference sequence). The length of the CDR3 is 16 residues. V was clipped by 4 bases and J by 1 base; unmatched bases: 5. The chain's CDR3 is CASSSYGQGSNQPQHF. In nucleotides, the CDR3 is TGTGCCAGCAGTTCCTACGGACAGGGGAGCAATCAGCCCCAGCATTTT.

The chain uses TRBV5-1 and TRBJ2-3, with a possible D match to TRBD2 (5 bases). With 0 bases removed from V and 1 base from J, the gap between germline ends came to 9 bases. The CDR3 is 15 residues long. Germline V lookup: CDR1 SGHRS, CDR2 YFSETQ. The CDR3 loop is CASSLAGMGTDTQYF. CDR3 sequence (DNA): TGCGCCAGCAGCTTGGCCGGGATGGGCACAGATACGCAGTATTTT. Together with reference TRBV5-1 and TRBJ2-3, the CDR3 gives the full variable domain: KAGVTQTPRYLIKTRGQQVTLSCSPISGHRSVSWYQQTPGQGLQFLFEYFSETQRNKGNFPGRFSGRQFSNSRSEMNVSTLELGDSALYLCASSLAGMGTDTQYFGPGTRLTVL.

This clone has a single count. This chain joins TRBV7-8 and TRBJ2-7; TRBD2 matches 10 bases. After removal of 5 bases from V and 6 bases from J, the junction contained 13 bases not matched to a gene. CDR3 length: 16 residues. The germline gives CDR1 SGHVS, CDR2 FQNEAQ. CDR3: CASSQRAGGPPGEQYF. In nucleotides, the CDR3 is TGTGCCAGCAGCCAACGAGCGGGAGGGCCTCCGGGCGAGCAGTACTTC. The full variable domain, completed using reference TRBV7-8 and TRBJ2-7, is GAGVSQSPRYKVAKRGQDVALRCDPISGHVSLFWYQQALGQGPEFLTYFQNEAQLDKSGLPSDRFFAERPEGSVSTLKIQRTQQEDSAVYLCASSQRAGGPPGEQYFGPGTRLTVT.

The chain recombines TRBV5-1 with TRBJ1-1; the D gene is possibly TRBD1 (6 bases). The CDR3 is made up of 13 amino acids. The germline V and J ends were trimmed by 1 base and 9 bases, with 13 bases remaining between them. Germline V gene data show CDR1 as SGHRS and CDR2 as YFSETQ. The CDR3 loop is CASSLRAGEKAFF. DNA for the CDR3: TGCGCCAGCAGCTTGCGGGCAGGGGAGAAAGCTTTCTTT.

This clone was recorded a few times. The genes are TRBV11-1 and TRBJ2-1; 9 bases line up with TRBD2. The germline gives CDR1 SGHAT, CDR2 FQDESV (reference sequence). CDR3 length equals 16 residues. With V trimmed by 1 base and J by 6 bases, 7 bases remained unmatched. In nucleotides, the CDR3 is TGTGCCAGCAGCTTAGGGGTAGCGGGGGTGTTCAATGAGCAGTTCTTC. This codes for CASSLGVAGVFNEQFF.

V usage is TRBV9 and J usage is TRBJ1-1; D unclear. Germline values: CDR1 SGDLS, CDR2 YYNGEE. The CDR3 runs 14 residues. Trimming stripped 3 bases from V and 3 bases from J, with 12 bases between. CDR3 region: CASSALPRDTEAFF. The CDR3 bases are TGTGCCAGCAGCGCATTACCTCGGGACACTGAAGCTTTCTTT.

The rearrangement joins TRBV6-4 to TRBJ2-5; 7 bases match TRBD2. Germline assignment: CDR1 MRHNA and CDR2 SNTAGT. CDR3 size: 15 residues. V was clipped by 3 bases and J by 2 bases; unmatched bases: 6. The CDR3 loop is CASSEGTTGQETQYF. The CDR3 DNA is TGTGCCAGCAGTGAGGGGACTACGGGACAAGAGACCCAGTACTTC.

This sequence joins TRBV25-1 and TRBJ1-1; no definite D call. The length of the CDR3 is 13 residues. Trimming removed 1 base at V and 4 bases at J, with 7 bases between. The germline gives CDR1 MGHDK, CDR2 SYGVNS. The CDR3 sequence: CASSEFKPTEAFF. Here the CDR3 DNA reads TGTGCCAGCAGTGAATTTAAGCCCACTGAAGCTTTCTTT.

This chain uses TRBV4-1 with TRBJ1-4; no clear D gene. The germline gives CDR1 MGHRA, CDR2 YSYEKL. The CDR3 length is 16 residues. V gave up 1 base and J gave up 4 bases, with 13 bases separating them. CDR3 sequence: CASSQVRGEGNEKLFF. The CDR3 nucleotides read TGCGCCAGCAGCCAAGTCCGGGGAGAAGGTAATGAAAAACTGTTTTTT.

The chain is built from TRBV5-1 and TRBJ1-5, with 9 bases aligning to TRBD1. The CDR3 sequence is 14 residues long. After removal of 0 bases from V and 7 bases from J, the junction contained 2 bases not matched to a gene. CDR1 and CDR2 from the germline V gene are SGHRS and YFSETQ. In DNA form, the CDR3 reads TGCGCCAGCAGCTTGGAGGGACAGGGACAGCCCCAGCATTTT. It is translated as CASSLEGQGQPQHF. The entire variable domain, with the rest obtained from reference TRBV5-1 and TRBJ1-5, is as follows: KAGVTQTPRYLIKTRGQQVTLSCSPISGHRSVSWYQQTPGQGLQFLFEYFSETQRNKGNFPGRFSGRQFSNSRSEMNVSTLELGDSALYLCASSLEGQGQPQHFGDGTRLSIL.

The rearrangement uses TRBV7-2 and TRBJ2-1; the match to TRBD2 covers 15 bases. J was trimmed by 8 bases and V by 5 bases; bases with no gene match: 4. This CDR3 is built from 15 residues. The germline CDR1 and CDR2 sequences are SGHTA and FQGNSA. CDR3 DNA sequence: TGTGCCAGCAGCCGGACTAGCGGGAGGGCGGATGAGCAGTTCTTC. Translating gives CASSRTSGRADEQFF.

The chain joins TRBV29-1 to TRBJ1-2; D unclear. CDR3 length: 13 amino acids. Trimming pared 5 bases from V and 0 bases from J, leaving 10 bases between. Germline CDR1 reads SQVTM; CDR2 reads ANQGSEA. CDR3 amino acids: CSVYQVANYGYTF. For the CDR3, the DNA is TGCAGCGTTTACCAGGTAGCTAACTATGGCTACACCTTC.

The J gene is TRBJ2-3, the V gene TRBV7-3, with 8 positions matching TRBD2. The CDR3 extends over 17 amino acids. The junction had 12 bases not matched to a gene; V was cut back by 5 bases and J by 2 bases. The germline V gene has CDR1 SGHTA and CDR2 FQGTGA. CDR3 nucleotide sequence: TGTGCCAGCAGCCCTCGGGGGACGGGAGGGCCCACAGATACGCAGTATTTT. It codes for CASSPRGTGGPTDTQYF.